This TCR beta chain was observed in a study of T-cell memory formation after mild COVID-19. Trimming removed 5 bases from V and 1 base from J, with 9 bases in between. Germline values: CDR1 SEHNR, CDR2 FQNEAQ (reference sequence). This CDR3 has 13 residues. Study-wide results and caveats: A second wave expanding day 15 to 37 was CD4+-biased; contracting clones were balanced.

This clonotype has a handful of counts. Its target is unknown. cDNA libraries for TCR alpha and TCR beta, carrying sample barcodes and UMIs, came from 5'RACE with constant-segment primers. Using its own MiXCR run on the 5' RACE reads, TCRdb lists one record per CDR3 protein. The table records fewer than 140,000 distinct CDR3 sequences, about 15% of them present only once. Sequencing was performed on PBMCs or a T cell subset sorted from them (not recorded which). The sequence was collected from an adult woman who had mild COVID-19 (a few samples of this study predate the infection). Cell type and time point are not known. The V gene is TRBV7-9, the J gene TRBJ2-7, with D possibly being TRBD1 (5 bases). CDR3 DNA: TGTGCCAGCAGCCCGGACATTTCCTACGAGCAGTACTTC. It translates to CASSPDISYEQYF.